These 13 T cell receptor beta chains originate from one sample sequenced in a study of beta chain features in type 1 diabetes (dated by TCRdb to 2016 to 2018). Overall study outcomes, separate from this receptor: In all four CD4+ subsets, TCRB CDR3 length was moderately but significantly shorter in type 1 diabetes patients.

For these receptors, no antigen is known. The library relied on the immunoSEQ multiplex PCR assay. The High Capacity cDNA Reverse Transcription Kit was used to reverse transcribe all of the isolated RNA, meaning that expressed TCRB transcripts were what got sequenced. TCRdb's version of the immuneACCESS table is confined to in-frame rearrangements and falls short of the full clone set. An unresolved V gene accounts for under half of the shortfall where checked; the remainder is of unknown origin. The sample profile shows about 160,000 clones; just over 8% of them were found once. Around 0.56% of the sample is held by the ten biggest clonotypes. The sequenced material came from central memory CD4+ T cells from blood. The source is a woman aged 18-29 years with type 1 diabetes.

In this sample, this clone turned up a few times. The CDR3 loop reads CASSPTGPNYGYTF. The DNA for the CDR3 is TGTGCCAGCAGCCCGACAGGGCCCAACTATGGCTACACCTTC. The gene calls are TRBV14 and TRBJ1-2; 7 bases match TRBD1. Per germline, CDR1 SGHDN and CDR2 FVKESK. After removal of 4 bases from V and 2 bases from J, the junction contained 4 bases not matched to a gene. This CDR3 contains 14 residues.

The chain combines TRBV5-4 with TRBJ2-5; perhaps TRBD2 as D (7 bases). Germline lookup yields CDR1 SGHNT and CDR2 YYREEE (reference sequence). This CDR3 has 15 amino acids. The germline V and J ends were trimmed by 4 bases and 6 bases, with 19 bases remaining between them. The CDR3 loop reads CASSNAGSGGQTQYF. For the CDR3, the DNA is TGTGCCAGCAGCAATGCGGGGTCGGGGGGCCAGACCCAGTACTTC.

In this sample, this clone turned up a few times. The V gene is TRBV5-1, the J gene TRBJ1-5; tentatively, D is TRBD1 (6 bases). CDR3 size: 13 residues. The ends were cut back, 5 bases at V and 4 bases at J, with 10 bases in the middle. Germline-derived CDR1 and CDR2 are SGHRS and YFSETQ. The DNA of the CDR3 is TGCGCCAGCAGTTTACAGGGTAATCAGCCCCAGCATTTT. It is translated as CASSLQGNQPQHF.

V gene TRBV4-3 combines with J gene TRBJ1-1; tentative D call: TRBD1 (6 bases). Per germline, CDR1 LGHNA and CDR2 YSLEER. Trimming left V 1 base short and J 0 bases short, with 24 bases between. The CDR3 extends over 20 amino acids. DNA of the CDR3: TGCGCCAGCAGCCAAGGATCTTTAGGGCAGGGGACGGGCATGAACACTGAAGCTTTCTTT. This sequence encodes CASSQGSLGQGTGMNTEAFF.

This clone was picked up a small number of times. This rearrangement joins TRBV27 to TRBJ2-3; the D gene is possibly TRBD1 (5 bases). This CDR3 is 13 amino acids long. Looked up from germline, CDR1 is MNHEY and CDR2 is SMNVEV (reference sequence). Trimming shortened V by 2 bases and J by 4 bases, and 7 bases separated the two germline ends. The CDR3 sequence: CASSLKGPDTQYF. The CDR3 DNA sequence: TGTGCCAGCAGTTTAAAGGGGCCAGATACGCAGTATTTT.

This clone was observed a few times. The genes are TRBV30 and TRBJ2-1; tentatively, D is TRBD2 (6 bases). The V gene lost 2 bases and the J gene lost 1 base, with 12 bases spanning the gap. The CDR3 has 15 residues. The germline CDR1 and CDR2 sequences are GTSNPN and SVGIG (reference sequence). CDR3 bases: TGTGCCTGGAGTCCCAAGGGGAGGTCCTACAATGAGCAGTTCTTC. The encoded protein is CAWSPKGRSYNEQFF.

The genes are TRBV7-2 and TRBJ1-2, with a tentative D call TRBD1 (5 bases). Germline V gene sequence: CDR1 SGHTA, CDR2 FQGNSA. Between the trimmed V and J ends, which lost 2 bases and 5 bases, there was a span of 15 bases. The CDR3 extends over 15 amino acids. The CDR3 bases are TGTGCCAGCAGCTTAAATTCCAGGGCAGGGTATGGCTACACCTTC. It encodes CASSLNSRAGYGYTF.

The table lists this clone with many counts. The chain recombines TRBV7-2 with TRBJ2-1; 7 nucleotides align to TRBD2. Losses at the gene ends were 3 bases for V and 12 bases for J; bases not matched to a gene: 5. Germline assignment: CDR1 SGHTA and CDR2 FQGNSA. CDR3 length: 12 amino acids. The CDR3, as DNA: TGTGCCAGCAGCTTCGCCGGACTAGGGCAGTTCTTC. This codes for CASSFAGLGQFF. Supplemented by reference TRBV7-2 and TRBJ2-1, the full variable domain reads GAGVSQSPSNKVTEKGKDVELRCDPISGHTALYWYRQSLGQGLEFLIYFQGNSAPDKSGLPSDRFSAERTGGSVSTLTIQRTQQEDSAVYLCASSFAGLGQFFGPGTRLTVL.

To note about this clone: The sample has other DNA sequences that encode this CDR3 too. Here the CDR3 reads CASSYRGMNTEAFF. CDR3 in DNA: TGTGCCAGCAGTTACAGGGGCATGAACACTGAAGCTTTCTTT. The chain combines TRBV6-5 with TRBJ1-1; weak D call: TRBD1 (5 bases). V was trimmed by 2 bases and J by 0 bases, leaving 7 bases between them. CDR3 length equals 14 residues. Germline V CDR1 and CDR2: MNHEY, SVGAGI.

This clone was recorded at least ten times. The chain carries TRBV2 and TRBJ2-5; no reliable D call. Looked up from germline, CDR1 is SNHLY and CDR2 is FYNNEI. The CDR3 is 13 residues long. V was pared by 7 bases and J by 5 bases, with 14 bases between. CDR3 protein: CASNPQFRETQYF. CDR3 nucleotide sequence: TGTGCCAGCAATCCGCAGTTCAGGGAGACCCAGTACTTC. The full variable domain, rest sourced from reference TRBV2 and TRBJ2-5, is EPEVTQTPSHQVTQMGQEVILRCVPISNHLYFYWYRQILGQKVEFLVSFYNNEISEKSEIFDDQFSVERPDGSNFTLKIRSTKLEDSAMYFCASNPQFRETQYFGPGTRLLVL.

The table lists this clone with a few counts. The chain recombines TRBV27 with TRBJ2-1; D gene ambiguous. The germline gives CDR1 MNHEY, CDR2 SMNVEV (reference sequence). The V end lost 0 bases, the J end lost 6 bases, and 12 bases lay between the germline ends. The CDR3 is 15 residues long. The CDR3 DNA reads TGTGCCAGCAGTTTATCGACACGTTCTGGCAATGAGCAGTTCTTC. Its protein product is CASSLSTRSGNEQFF.

This clone occurred a few times. This CDR3 is also generated by other DNA sequences in the sample. This chain links TRBV7-9 with TRBJ2-3; maybe TRBD1 (6 bases). There are 14 residues in the CDR3. CDR1 is SEHNR, CDR2 FQNEAQ, per germline (reference sequence). Trimming left V 5 bases short and J 3 bases short, with 12 bases between. The CDR3 sequence: CASSRTGSTDTQYF. CDR3 nucleotides: TGTGCCAGCAGCCGAACAGGGAGTACAGATACGCAGTATTTT. Combining the CDR3 with reference TRBV7-9 and TRBJ2-3 gives the whole variable domain DTGVSQNPRHKITKRGQNVTFRCDPISEHNRLYWYRQTLGQGPEFLTYFQNEAQLEKSRLLSDRFSAERPKGSFSTLEIQRTEQGDSAMYLCASSRTGSTDTQYFGPGTRLTVL.

The V and J genes are TRBV7-2 and TRBJ2-3, with TRBD2 matching over 7 bases. The germline V gene has CDR1 SGHTA and CDR2 FQGNSA. This CDR3 is 13 amino acids long. The trim removed 4 bases at V and 8 bases at J, leaving 6 bases unmatched. In DNA, the CDR3 is TGTGCCAGCAGCTCCGGACTAGTGGCTACGCAGTATTTT. Translating gives CASSSGLVATQYF.